Listed below are T cell receptor beta chains from one sample, sequenced in a study of tumor-infiltrating lymphocytes in primary liver carcinoma. TCRdb re-called the multiplex PCR reads with MiXCR, one entry per CDR3 protein. The sample includes approximately 320,000 distinct CDR3 sequences, about 50% of them seen just once. Sequenced: peripheral blood. The source of these receptors is a woman aged 25 to 45 with primary liver carcinoma and hepatitis B virus infection. Each CDR3 is given with its conserved first and last residue. Each record gives: clone size, J gene, D gene, V gene, CDR3 protein, CDR3 DNA. The D gene is left open where the match is weak. Clone size is shown for a subset of rows, as once, few, many or a class of expanded clone.

abundance: -; j_gene: TRBJ2-7; d_gene: TRBD2; v_gene: TRBV14; CDR3aa: CASRDSSGRPHEQYF; CDR3nt: TGTGCCAGCAGAGACTCTAGCGGGAGGCCACACGAGCAGTACTTC
abundance: -; j_gene: TRBJ1-3; d_gene: -; v_gene: TRBV18; CDR3aa: CASSPTDSGNTIYF; CDR3nt: TGTGCCAGCTCACCAACCGACTCTGGAAACACCATATATTTT
abundance: -; j_gene: TRBJ2-4; d_gene: -; v_gene: TRBV6-2/TRBV6-3; CDR3aa: CASSYPTPSGGIQYF; CDR3nt: TGTGCCAGTAGTTACCCCACTCCTTCGGGTGGCATTCAGTACTTC
abundance: -; j_gene: TRBJ2-7; d_gene: -; v_gene: TRBV7-8; CDR3aa: CASSSHSLEEQYF; CDR3nt: TGTGCCAGCAGCTCGCACTCATTGGAGGAGCAGTACTTC
abundance: -; j_gene: TRBJ2-4; d_gene: TRBD1; v_gene: TRBV12-3/TRBV12-4; CDR3aa: CASRRQGWAKNIQYF; CDR3nt: TGTGCCAGCAGAAGACAGGGCTGGGCCAAAAACATTCAGTACTTC
abundance: few; j_gene: TRBJ2-5; d_gene: -; v_gene: TRBV12-3/TRBV12-4; CDR3aa: CASSFLALGETQYF; CDR3nt: TGTGCCAGCAGTTTCCTCGCGTTAGGGGAGACCCAGTACTTC
abundance: -; j_gene: TRBJ2-1; d_gene: -; v_gene: TRBV12-5; CDR3aa: CASGWGSGGGSYNGQFF; CDR3nt: TGTGCCAGTGGTTGGGGGTCCGGAGGTGGATCCTACAATGGGCAGTTCTTC
abundance: once; j_gene: TRBJ2-2; d_gene: -; v_gene: TRBV11-2; CDR3aa: CASGWKGTPGLEELFF; CDR3nt: TGTGCCAGCGGATGGAAGGGTACACCGGGTCTCGAGGAGCTGTTTTTT
abundance: many; j_gene: TRBJ1-3; d_gene: -; v_gene: TRBV12-3/TRBV12-4; CDR3aa: CASGGSSGNTIYF; CDR3nt: TGTGCCAGTGGGGGGTCATCAGGAAACACCATATATTTT
abundance: -; j_gene: TRBJ2-2; d_gene: -; v_gene: TRBV4-3; CDR3aa: CASGQTTGELFF; CDR3nt: TGCGCCAGCGGCCAGACAACCGGGGAGCTGTTTTTT
abundance: few; j_gene: TRBJ1-2; d_gene: TRBD1; v_gene: TRBV13; CDR3aa: CASSPTGGGGYTF; CDR3nt: TGTGCCAGCAGCCCTACAGGGGGCGGTGGCTACACCTTC
abundance: -; j_gene: TRBJ2-1; d_gene: TRBD1; v_gene: TRBV11-2; CDR3aa: CVSSFPGQTKYEQFF; CDR3nt: TGTGTCAGCAGCTTTCCGGGACAGACCAAATATGAGCAGTTCTTC
abundance: -; j_gene: TRBJ1-3; d_gene: -; v_gene: TRBV7-8; CDR3aa: CASIHAGVSGNTIYF; CDR3nt: TGTGCCAGCATCCACGCAGGAGTCTCTGGAAACACCATATATTTT
abundance: few; j_gene: TRBJ1-2; d_gene: -; v_gene: TRBV13; CDR3aa: CASSEGRPVGGYTF; CDR3nt: TGTGCCAGCAGCGAGGGACGTCCCGTGGGGGGCTACACCTTC
abundance: -; j_gene: TRBJ2-3; d_gene: -; v_gene: TRBV5-1; CDR3aa: CASSLSDSDTQYF; CDR3nt: TGCGCCAGCAGCTTGTCAGATTCAGATACGCAGTATTTT
abundance: -; j_gene: TRBJ2-1; d_gene: -; v_gene: TRBV12-3/TRBV12-4; CDR3aa: CAISLGRRPAYNEQFF; CDR3nt: TGTGCCATCAGTTTAGGAAGGAGGCCAGCCTACAATGAGCAGTTCTTC
abundance: few; j_gene: TRBJ1-5; d_gene: -; v_gene: TRBV28; CDR3aa: CAERQGLWSNQPQHF; CDR3nt: TGTGCCGAACGTCAGGGTTTGTGGAGCAATCAGCCCCAGCATTTT
abundance: few; j_gene: TRBJ1-6; d_gene: TRBD1; v_gene: TRBV6-6; CDR3aa: CASSLSDRGSPLHF; CDR3nt: TGTGCCAGCAGTTTGTCGGACAGGGGGTCACCCCTCCACTTT
abundance: many; j_gene: TRBJ2-7; d_gene: TRBD1; v_gene: TRBV2; CDR3aa: CASMRTGGSYEQYF; CDR3nt: TGTGCCAGCATGCGGACAGGGGGGAGCTACGAGCAGTACTTC
abundance: -; j_gene: TRBJ1-1; d_gene: -; v_gene: TRBV5-1; CDR3aa: CASTTLGGTEAFF; CDR3nt: TGCGCCAGCACGACCCTAGGCGGGACTGAAGCTTTCTTT
abundance: -; j_gene: TRBJ2-1; d_gene: TRBD2; v_gene: TRBV5-8; CDR3aa: CASSLWTSGGFSSYNEQFF; CDR3nt: TGTGCCAGCAGCTTGTGGACTAGCGGGGGATTTAGCTCCTACAATGAGCAGTTCTTC
abundance: few; j_gene: TRBJ2-3; d_gene: TRBD2; v_gene: TRBV12-3/TRBV12-4; CDR3aa: CASSLTSGRASHTQYF; CDR3nt: TGTGCCAGCAGTTTGACTAGCGGGAGGGCCTCCCATACGCAGTATTTT
abundance: -; j_gene: TRBJ1-4; d_gene: -; v_gene: TRBV6-1; CDR3aa: CASQRETNEKLFF; CDR3nt: TGTGCCAGCCAAAGGGAAACTAATGAAAAACTGTTTTTT
abundance: -; j_gene: TRBJ2-5; d_gene: -; v_gene: TRBV11-2; CDR3aa: CASCWDGTQKTQYF; CDR3nt: TGTGCCAGCTGCTGGGACGGAACCCAAAAGACCCAGTACTTC
abundance: few; j_gene: TRBJ1-6; d_gene: TRBD1; v_gene: TRBV6-5; CDR3aa: CASSSGTGHNSPLHF; CDR3nt: TGTGCCAGCAGCTCCGGGACAGGGCACAATTCACCCCTCCACTTT
abundance: -; j_gene: TRBJ2-2; d_gene: TRBD2; v_gene: TRBV12-3/TRBV12-4; CDR3aa: CASRSSGRTGELFF; CDR3nt: TGTGCCAGCAGAAGTAGCGGGAGAACCGGGGAGCTGTTTTTT
abundance: many; j_gene: TRBJ1-3; d_gene: -; v_gene: TRBV12-3/TRBV12-4; CDR3aa: CASTGEREITRFGNTIYF; CDR3nt: TGTGCCAGCACCGGGGAGAGGGAGATAACCCGATTTGGAAACACCATATATTTT
abundance: -; j_gene: TRBJ1-1; d_gene: -; v_gene: TRBV29-1; CDR3aa: CGIEDQSNTEAFF; CDR3nt: TGCGGCATTGAAGATCAGAGTAACACTGAAGCTTTCTTT
abundance: many; j_gene: TRBJ2-7; d_gene: TRBD2; v_gene: TRBV6-5; CDR3aa: CASSPVSGSGEQYF; CDR3nt: TGTGCCAGCAGTCCCGTGAGCGGGAGTGGCGAGCAGTACTTC
abundance: -; j_gene: TRBJ2-3; d_gene: -; v_gene: TRBV20-1; CDR3aa: CSASSWPSTDTQYF; CDR3nt: TGCAGTGCTTCATCATGGCCTAGCACAGATACGCAGTATTTT
abundance: -; j_gene: TRBJ2-3; d_gene: TRBD2; v_gene: TRBV6-1; CDR3aa: CASGVAGATDTQYF; CDR3nt: TGTGCCAGCGGAGTAGCGGGAGCCACAGATACGCAGTATTTT
abundance: -; j_gene: TRBJ2-3; d_gene: -; v_gene: TRBV12-3/TRBV12-4; CDR3aa: CASSTHRGGTDTQFF; CDR3nt: TGTGCCAGCAGTACCCACAGGGGAGGCACAGATACGCAGTTTTTT
abundance: few; j_gene: TRBJ1-4; d_gene: -; v_gene: TRBV5-6; CDR3aa: CASSLRGEKLFF; CDR3nt: TGTGCCAGCAGCCTACGGGGGGAAAAACTGTTTTTT
abundance: many; j_gene: TRBJ2-1; d_gene: TRBD1; v_gene: TRBV4-3; CDR3aa: CASSPWDSSYNEQFF; CDR3nt: TGCGCCAGCAGCCCATGGGACAGCTCCTACAATGAGCAGTTCTTC
abundance: -; j_gene: TRBJ1-4; d_gene: -; v_gene: TRBV12-3/TRBV12-4; CDR3aa: CASSTANTNEKQFF; CDR3nt: TGTGCCAGCAGTACAGCGAACACTAATGAAAAACAGTTTTTT
abundance: -; j_gene: TRBJ1-1; d_gene: -; v_gene: TRBV6-4; CDR3aa: CTSSYQENTEAFF; CDR3nt: TGTACCAGCAGTTATCAGGAGAACACTGAAGCTTTCTTT
abundance: once; j_gene: TRBJ2-1; d_gene: -; v_gene: TRBV7-3; CDR3aa: CASSAQGTPLDQFF; CDR3nt: TGTGCCAGCAGCGCACAGGGTACCCCCCTTGATCAGTTCTTC
abundance: many; j_gene: TRBJ2-7; d_gene: -; v_gene: TRBV4-1; CDR3aa: CASSQTFGYEQYF; CDR3nt: TGCGCCAGCAGCCAAACATTCGGATACGAGCAGTACTTC
abundance: -; j_gene: TRBJ2-2; d_gene: -; v_gene: TRBV24-1; CDR3aa: CATSGSGKLFF; CDR3nt: TGTGCCACCAGTGGGTCCGGGAAGCTGTTTTTT
abundance: -; j_gene: TRBJ2-1; d_gene: TRBD2; v_gene: TRBV28; CDR3aa: CTSRYIAGRDEQFF; CDR3nt: TGTACCAGCAGATACATAGCGGGCAGGGATGAGCAGTTCTTC
abundance: many; j_gene: TRBJ1-1; d_gene: -; v_gene: TRBV29-1; CDR3aa: CSVEGQVGEAFF; CDR3nt: TGCAGCGTTGAAGGGCAAGTGGGTGAAGCTTTCTTT
abundance: once; j_gene: TRBJ2-7; d_gene: -; v_gene: TRBV11-2; CDR3aa: CASSLDQTSVSSYEQYF; CDR3nt: TGTGCCAGCAGCTTAGATCAAACGAGCGTGTCAAGCTACGAGCAGTACTTC
abundance: many; j_gene: TRBJ1-5; d_gene: -; v_gene: TRBV29-1; CDR3aa: CSVAWGLSPGQPQHF; CDR3nt: TGCAGCGTTGCCTGGGGTCTTAGTCCCGGTCAGCCCCAGCATTTT
abundance: many; j_gene: TRBJ2-7; d_gene: TRBD1; v_gene: TRBV29-1; CDR3aa: CSVAGQVGYEQYF; CDR3nt: TGCAGCGTCGCGGGACAGGTCGGCTACGAGCAGTACTTC
abundance: -; j_gene: TRBJ2-3; d_gene: TRBD2; v_gene: TRBV5-1; CDR3aa: CASGFFAGEGTDTQYF; CDR3nt: TGCGCCAGCGGCTTCTTCGCGGGAGAAGGCACAGATACGCAGTATTTT
abundance: many; j_gene: TRBJ2-5; d_gene: TRBD1; v_gene: TRBV11-2; CDR3aa: CASSLYQGDQETQYF; CDR3nt: TGTGCCAGCAGCTTATATCAGGGGGACCAAGAGACCCAGTACTTC
abundance: few; j_gene: TRBJ2-5; d_gene: -; v_gene: TRBV13; CDR3aa: CASSLAQDQETQYF; CDR3nt: TGTGCCAGCAGCTTAGCACAGGATCAAGAGACCCAGTACTTC
abundance: many; j_gene: TRBJ2-7; d_gene: TRBD2; v_gene: TRBV4-3; CDR3aa: CASSRELAGGAYEQYF; CDR3nt: TGCGCCAGCAGCCGAGAACTAGCGGGAGGAGCCTACGAGCAGTACTTC
abundance: -; j_gene: TRBJ1-2; d_gene: TRBD1; v_gene: TRBV28; CDR3aa: CASGTTGAVLGYTF; CDR3nt: TGTGCCAGCGGGACGACAGGGGCGGTGTTGGGCTACACCTTC
abundance: many; j_gene: TRBJ1-1; d_gene: -; v_gene: TRBV11-3; CDR3aa: CASRTDKNTEAFF; CDR3nt: TGTGCCAGCAGAACAGACAAGAACACTGAAGCTTTCTTT